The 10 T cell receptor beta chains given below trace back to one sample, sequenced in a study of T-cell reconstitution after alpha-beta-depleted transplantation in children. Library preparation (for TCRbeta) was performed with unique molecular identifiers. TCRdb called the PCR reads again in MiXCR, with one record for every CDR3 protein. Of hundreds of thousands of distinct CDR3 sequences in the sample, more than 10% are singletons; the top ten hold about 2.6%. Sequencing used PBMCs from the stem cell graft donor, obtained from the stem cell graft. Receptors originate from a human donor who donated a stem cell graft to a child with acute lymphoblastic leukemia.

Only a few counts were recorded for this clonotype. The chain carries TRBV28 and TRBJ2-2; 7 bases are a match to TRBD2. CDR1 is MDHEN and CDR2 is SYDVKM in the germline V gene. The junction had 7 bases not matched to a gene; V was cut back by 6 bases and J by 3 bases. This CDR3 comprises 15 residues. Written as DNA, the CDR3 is TGTGCCAGCAGGCCCGGACTAGAAGACACCGGGGAGCTGTTTTTT. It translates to CASRPGLEDTGELFF.

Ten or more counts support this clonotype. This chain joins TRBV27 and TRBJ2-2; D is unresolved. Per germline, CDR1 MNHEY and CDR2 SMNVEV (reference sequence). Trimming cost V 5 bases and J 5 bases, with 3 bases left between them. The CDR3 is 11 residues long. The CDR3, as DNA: TGTGCCAGCAGTAGGACCGGGGAGCTGTTTTTT. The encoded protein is CASSRTGELFF.

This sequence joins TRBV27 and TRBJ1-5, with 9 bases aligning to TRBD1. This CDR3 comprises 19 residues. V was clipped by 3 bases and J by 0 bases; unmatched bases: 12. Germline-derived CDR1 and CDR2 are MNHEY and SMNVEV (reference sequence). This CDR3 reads CASSFHQDRGTYSNQPQHF. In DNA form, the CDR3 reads TGTGCCAGCAGTTTCCACCAGGACAGGGGAACCTATAGCAATCAGCCCCAGCATTTT.

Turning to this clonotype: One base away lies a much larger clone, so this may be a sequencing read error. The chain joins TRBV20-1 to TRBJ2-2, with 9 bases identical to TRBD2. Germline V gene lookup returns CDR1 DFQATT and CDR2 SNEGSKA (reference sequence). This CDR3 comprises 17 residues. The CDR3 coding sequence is TGCTGTGCTCCTCCCGTAGGGACTAGCATGAGTACCGGGGAGCTGTTTTTT. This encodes CCAPPVGTSMSTGELFF.

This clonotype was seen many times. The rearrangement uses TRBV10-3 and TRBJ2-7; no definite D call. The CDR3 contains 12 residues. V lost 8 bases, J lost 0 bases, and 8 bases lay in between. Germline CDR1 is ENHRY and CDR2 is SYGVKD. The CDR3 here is CAISRDSYEQYF. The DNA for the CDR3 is TGTGCCATCTCAAGGGACTCCTACGAGCAGTACTTC.

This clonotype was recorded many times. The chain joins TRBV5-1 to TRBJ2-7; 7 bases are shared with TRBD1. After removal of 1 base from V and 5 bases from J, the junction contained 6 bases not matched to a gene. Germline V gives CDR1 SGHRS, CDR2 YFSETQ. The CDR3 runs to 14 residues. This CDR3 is CASSLNRGRNEQYF. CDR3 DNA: TGCGCCAGCAGCTTGAACAGGGGAAGGAACGAGCAGTACTTC. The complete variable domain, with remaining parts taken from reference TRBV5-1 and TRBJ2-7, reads KAGVTQTPRYLIKTRGQQVTLSCSPISGHRSVSWYQQTPGQGLQFLFEYFSETQRNKGNFPGRFSGRQFSNSRSEMNVSTLELGDSALYLCASSLNRGRNEQYFGPGTRLTVT.

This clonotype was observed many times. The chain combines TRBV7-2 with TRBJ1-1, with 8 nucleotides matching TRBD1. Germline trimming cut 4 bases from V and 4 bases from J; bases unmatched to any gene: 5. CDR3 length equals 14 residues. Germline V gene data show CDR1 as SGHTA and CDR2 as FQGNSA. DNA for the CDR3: TGTGCCAGCAGCTACACAGGGGGACGCACTGAAGCTTTCTTT. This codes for CASSYTGGRTEAFF.

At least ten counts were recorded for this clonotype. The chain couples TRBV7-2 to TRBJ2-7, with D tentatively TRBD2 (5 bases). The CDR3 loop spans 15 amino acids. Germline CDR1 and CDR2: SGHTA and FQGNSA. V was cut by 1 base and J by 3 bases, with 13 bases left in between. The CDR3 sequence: CASSLVPGYSYEQYF. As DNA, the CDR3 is TGTGCCAGCAGCTTAGTACCGGGGTACAGCTACGAGCAGTACTTC.

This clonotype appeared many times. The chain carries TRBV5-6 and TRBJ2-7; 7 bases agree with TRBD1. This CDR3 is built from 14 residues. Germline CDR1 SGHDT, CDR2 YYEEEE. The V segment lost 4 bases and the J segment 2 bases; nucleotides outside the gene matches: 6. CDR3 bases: TGTGCCAGCAGCGCAGGACAGGACCCCTACGAGCAGTACTTC. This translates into CASSAGQDPYEQYF.

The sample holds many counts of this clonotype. The CDR3: CASSLAQGSSYEQYF. CDR3 sequence (DNA): TGCGCCAGCAGCTTGGCCCAGGGGAGCTCCTACGAGCAGTACTTC. The rearrangement uses TRBV5-1 and TRBJ2-7, with D maybe TRBD1 (6 bases). CDR3 size: 15 residues. Per germline, CDR1 SGHRS and CDR2 YFSETQ. Between the trimmed V and J ends, which lost 0 bases and 0 bases, there was a span of 10 bases.